The 20 T cell receptor beta chains given below trace back to one sample, sequenced in a study of OX40 agonist ivuxolimab in advanced cancers. The assay was immunoSEQ multiplex PCR, and TCRdb's table has in-frame clones only and misses some. The repertoire holds about 33,000 clones, with around four fifths as singletons. This sample comprised CD4+ or CD8+ T cells sorted from blood, obtained in a trial of the OX40 agonist ivuxolimab. These receptors were taken from an adult with an advanced solid tumor such as melanoma, head and neck, liver or kidney cancer.

The rearrangement links TRBV19 to TRBJ2-1; a weak D match, TRBD2 (5 bases). The CDR3 covers 17 residues. The V end was cut by 2 bases, the J end by 6 bases, with 20 bases between. From germline, CDR1 is LNHDA and CDR2 SQIVND (reference sequence). This CDR3 is CASSIHPVGGIINEQFF. CDR3 DNA: TGTGCCAGTAGTATACACCCGGTTGGAGGAATTATCAATGAGCAGTTCTTC.

This clone has only a few counts. The genes are TRBV28 and TRBJ1-5; D gene uncertain. The CDR3 spans 13 residues. V lost 4 bases, J lost 0 bases, and 4 bases lay in between. The germline V gene encodes CDR1 MDHEN and CDR2 SYDVKM. CDR3 coding DNA: TGTGCCAGCAGTTGGGGTAGCAATCAGCCCCAGCATTTT. This translates into CASSWGSNQPQHF.

V usage is TRBV5-1 and J usage is TRBJ2-2; D gene ambiguous. CDR1 is SGHRS and CDR2 is YFSETQ in the germline V gene. CDR3 length: 16 residues. Between the trimmed V and J ends, which lost 3 bases and 7 bases, there was a span of 19 bases. The CDR3 sequence: CASSWGIGAADGELFF. In DNA form, the CDR3 reads TGCGCCAGCAGCTGGGGTATCGGAGCCGCAGACGGGGAGCTGTTTTTT.

This sequence joins TRBV7-9 and TRBJ2-3; D gene ambiguous. This CDR3 region has 14 residues. Germline-derived CDR1 and CDR2 are SEHNR and FQNEAQ (reference sequence). Deletions cut 5 bases from V and 0 bases from J, with 9 bases between. CDR3 sequence (DNA): TGTGCCAGCAGCAAGGCGGACAGCACAGATACGCAGTATTTT. Translated, it gives CASSKADSTDTQYF. Together with reference TRBV7-9 and TRBJ2-3, the CDR3 gives the full variable domain: DTGVSQNPRHKITKRGQNVTFRCDPISEHNRLYWYRQTLGQGPEFLTYFQNEAQLEKSRLLSDRFSAERPKGSFSTLEIQRTEQGDSAMYLCASSKADSTDTQYFGPGTRLTVL.

The chain is built from TRBV6-1 and TRBJ1-2; D not certain. V was trimmed by 3 bases and J by 4 bases, leaving 6 bases between them. The CDR3 totals 12 residues. From germline, CDR1 is MNHNS and CDR2 SASEGT. CDR3 sequence: CASSDRSYGYTF. CDR3 nucleotide sequence: TGTGCCAGCAGTGACAGGTCCTATGGCTACACCTTC.

The V call is TRBV5-1, the J call TRBJ2-5, with 7 nucleotides matching TRBD2. This CDR3 spans 15 amino acids. Per the germline V gene, CDR1 is SGHRS and CDR2 is YFSETQ. J lost 2 bases, V lost 0 bases, and 4 bases had no gene match. CDR3 region: CASSLESGAQETQYF. The CDR3 DNA follows: TGCGCCAGCAGCTTGGAAAGCGGGGCGCAAGAGACCCAGTACTTC.

This sequence joins TRBV4-2 and TRBJ2-1; 7 bases match TRBD1. The germline V gene has CDR1 LGHNA and CDR2 YNFKEQ. The J segment lost 5 bases and the V segment lost 3 bases, leaving 13 bases of the junction unmatched. There are 17 residues in the CDR3. The CDR3 here is CASSHLQVRGRNNEQFF. The CDR3 bases are TGTGCCAGCAGCCACCTTCAGGTGAGGGGGCGGAACAATGAGCAGTTCTTC.

This clone occurred a few times. The rearrangement links TRBV7-3 to TRBJ2-2; TRBD1 matches 7 bases. CDR3 size: 15 residues. Germline loops: CDR1 SGHTA, CDR2 FQGTGA. With 2 bases clipped from V and 5 bases from J, the junction kept 5 bases outside the gene matches. CDR3 amino acids: CASSLDRVGTGELFF. DNA of the CDR3: TGTGCCAGCAGCTTAGACAGGGTGGGGACCGGGGAGCTGTTTTTT.

The V call is TRBV7-2, the J call TRBJ2-2, with D tentatively TRBD1 (6 bases). Germline loops: CDR1 SGHTA, CDR2 FQGNSA. There are 14 residues in the CDR3. Trimming took off 1 base at V and 7 bases at J, with 10 bases between the two ends. CDR3 DNA sequence: TGTGCCAGCAGCTTAGACCCAGGGGTCGGGGAGCTGTTTTTT. Translated, it gives CASSLDPGVGELFF.

The chain employs TRBV6-6 and TRBJ2-3, with 8 bases lining up with TRBD2. With V trimmed by 2 bases and J by 0 bases, 4 bases remained unmatched. The germline V gene has CDR1 MNHNY and CDR2 SVGAGI (reference sequence). This CDR3 is built from 16 residues. This CDR3 is CASSYLSGASTDTQYF. As DNA, the CDR3 is TGTGCCAGCAGTTACCTTAGCGGGGCTAGCACAGATACGCAGTATTTT.

This clone is a singleton in its sample. The CDR3 nucleotides are TGTGCCAGCAGCCTCGAGCGTGACAATGAGCAGTTCTTC. Translated: CASSLERDNEQFF. The chain links TRBV7-2 to TRBJ2-1, with D hard to call. The CDR3 contains 13 residues. Germline V CDR1 and CDR2: SGHTA, FQGNSA. The V and J ends lost 5 bases and 5 bases respectively, with 10 bases between them. Using reference TRBV7-2 and TRBJ2-1 for the parts outside the CDR3, the full variable domain is GAGVSQSPSNKVTEKGKDVELRCDPISGHTALYWYRQSLGQGLEFLIYFQGNSAPDKSGLPSDRFSAERTGGSVSTLTIQRTQQEDSAVYLCASSLERDNEQFFGPGTRLTVL.

This clone was picked up a small number of times. The chain recombines TRBV2 with TRBJ2-5; 9 bases map to TRBD2. The CDR3 covers 16 residues. The germline gives CDR1 SNHLY, CDR2 FYNNEI. V lost 7 bases and J lost 4; bases outside the gene matches: 13. CDR3 sequence: CASNGRGSSGGETQYF. CDR3 DNA sequence: TGTGCCAGCAATGGCCGCGGCAGTAGCGGGGGAGAGACCCAGTACTTC.

The V call is TRBV6-5, the J call TRBJ2-1, with 7 bases identical to TRBD1. V lost 6 bases and J lost 5; bases outside the gene matches: 7. Germline V lookup: CDR1 MNHEY, CDR2 SVGAGI. CDR3 length: 14 amino acids. This CDR3 reads CASRDRLRNNEQFF. CDR3 nucleotide sequence: TGTGCCAGCAGGGACAGGTTAAGGAACAATGAGCAGTTCTTC.

This clone has a single count. This rearrangement joins TRBV2 to TRBJ2-5; D unclear. The V gene's germline CDR1 is SNHLY and CDR2 FYNNEI. Trimming stripped 7 bases from V and 5 bases from J, with 11 bases between. The CDR3 is 12 residues long. CDR3 sequence: CASKSNSETQYF. CDR3 nucleotide sequence: TGTGCCAGCAAGTCGAACAGTGAGACCCAGTACTTC.

The V and J genes are TRBV11-2 and TRBJ2-3, with a tentative D call TRBD2 (6 bases). The germline gives CDR1 SGHAT, CDR2 FQNNGV. The V gene lost 7 bases and the J gene lost 3 bases, with 11 bases spanning the gap. The CDR3 runs 13 residues. The CDR3 protein is CASTLAHTDTQYF. The CDR3 DNA is TGTGCCAGCACACTAGCCCATACAGATACGCAGTATTTT.

This rearrangement joins TRBV5-1 to TRBJ1-3, with a possible D match to TRBD1 (5 bases). Trimming left V 2 bases short and J 0 bases short, with 12 bases between. This CDR3 is 16 amino acids long. Germline CDR1 and CDR2: SGHRS and YFSETQ. CDR3 sequence: CASSFSGIGSGNTIYF. CDR3 nucleotides: TGCGCCAGCAGCTTTTCAGGGATAGGCTCTGGAAACACCATATATTTT.

The genes are TRBV7-9 and TRBJ2-7, with 12 bases that match TRBD1. V dropped 5 bases and J dropped 7; count of bases not matched to a gene: 9. CDR1 and CDR2 (germline): SEHNR, FQNEAQ (reference sequence). The CDR3 loop spans 15 amino acids. CDR3 in DNA: TGTGCCAGCAGCCGACCCGGGACAGGGGGCGAGGAGCAGTACTTC. This gives the protein CASSRPGTGGEEQYF.

V and J are TRBV9 and TRBJ2-1; D might be TRBD1 (6 bases). The CDR3 runs to 11 residues. Trimming took off 5 bases at V and 6 bases at J, with 6 bases between the two ends. Per germline, CDR1 SGDLS and CDR2 YYNGEE. The DNA for the CDR3 is TGTGCCAGCAGGGACAGCAATGAGCAGTTCTTC. This sequence encodes CASRDSNEQFF.

This chain connects TRBV6-1 to TRBJ1-5, with 7 nucleotides matching TRBD1. The J segment lost 2 bases and the V segment lost 4 bases, leaving 5 bases of the junction unmatched. Germline CDR1 is MNHNS and CDR2 is SASEGT. The CDR3 spans 15 residues. CDR3 loop: CASSGDRVGNQPQHF. The CDR3 nucleotides are TGTGCCAGCAGTGGAGACAGGGTCGGCAATCAGCCCCAGCATTTT.

This clone has just one count. The rearrangement joins TRBV19 to TRBJ1-5; 9 nucleotides line up with TRBD1. The ends lost 6 bases at V and 5 bases at J; junction bases unmatched: 11. The germline CDR1 and CDR2 sequences are LNHDA and SQIVND (reference sequence). This CDR3 has 16 residues. In DNA, the CDR3 is TGTGCCAGTAGCCCGCTTAACAGGGGGCTGGATCAGCCCCAGCATTTT. Its translation: CASSPLNRGLDQPQHF.